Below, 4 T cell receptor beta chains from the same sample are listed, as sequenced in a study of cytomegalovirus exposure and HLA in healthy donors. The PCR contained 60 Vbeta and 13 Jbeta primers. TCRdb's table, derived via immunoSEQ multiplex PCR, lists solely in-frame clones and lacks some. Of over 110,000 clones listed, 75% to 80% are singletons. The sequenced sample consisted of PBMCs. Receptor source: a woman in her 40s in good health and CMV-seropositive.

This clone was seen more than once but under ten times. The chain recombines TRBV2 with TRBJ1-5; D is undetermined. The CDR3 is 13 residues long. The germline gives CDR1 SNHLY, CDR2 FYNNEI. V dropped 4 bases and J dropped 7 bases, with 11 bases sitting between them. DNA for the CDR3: TGTGCCAGCAGTGTAGGGAGCGGCCAGCCCCAGCATTTT. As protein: CASSVGSGQPQHF.

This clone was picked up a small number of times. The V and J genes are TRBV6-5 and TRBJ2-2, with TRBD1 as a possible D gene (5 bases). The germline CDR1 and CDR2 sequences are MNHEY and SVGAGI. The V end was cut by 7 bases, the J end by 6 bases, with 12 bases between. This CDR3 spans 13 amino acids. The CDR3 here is CASTVRGAGELFF. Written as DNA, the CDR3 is TGTGCCAGCACCGTTAGGGGCGCCGGGGAGCTGTTTTTT.

The CDR3 reads CASSPTRGGLGEQFF. The CDR3 nucleotides are TGTGCCAGTAGTCCAACTCGAGGAGGTTTGGGTGAGCAGTTCTTC. The chain recombines TRBV19 with TRBJ2-1, with a tentative D call TRBD2 (5 bases). Germline CDR1 and CDR2: LNHDA and SQIVND (reference sequence). CDR3 length equals 15 residues. V lost 5 bases to trimming and J lost 9 bases, with 20 bases between them.

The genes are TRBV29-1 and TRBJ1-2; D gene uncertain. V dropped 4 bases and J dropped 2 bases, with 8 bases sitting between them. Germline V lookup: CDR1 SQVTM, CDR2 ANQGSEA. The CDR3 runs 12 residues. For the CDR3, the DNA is TGCAGCGTTGTTGAGGCAAACTATGGCTACACCTTC. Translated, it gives CSVVEANYGYTF.